One sample yielded the 8 T cell receptor beta chains listed below, sequenced in a study of control samples from healthy donors and cancer patients. The assay was immunoSEQ multiplex PCR, and TCRdb's table has in-frame clones only and misses some. The sample has about 120,000 clones, around 92% seen once. The material sequenced was blood. These receptors came from a man between 50 and 59 years old in good health.

The V call is TRBV24-1, the J call TRBJ2-3, with 9 bases fitting TRBD2. The trim removed 5 bases at V and 1 base at J, leaving 6 bases unmatched. The CDR3 is 16 residues long. In germline, CDR1 is KGHDR, CDR2 SFDVKD. CDR3 sequence reads: CATSVTSGSRTDTQYF. DNA for the CDR3: TGTGCCACCAGTGTGACTAGCGGTTCCCGCACAGATACGCAGTATTTT.

This rearrangement joins TRBV7-8 to TRBJ2-1; D is possibly TRBD2 (6 bases). Looked up from germline, CDR1 is SGHVS and CDR2 is FQNEAQ. The V end was cut by 5 bases, the J end by 3 bases, with 20 bases between. The CDR3 runs to 17 residues. The CDR3 loop is CASSPNPLLADYNEQFF. DNA of the CDR3: TGTGCCAGCAGCCCCAACCCCCTACTAGCAGACTACAATGAGCAGTTCTTC. The variable domain in full, completed from reference TRBV7-8 and TRBJ2-1, reads GAGVSQSPRYKVAKRGQDVALRCDPISGHVSLFWYQQALGQGPEFLTYFQNEAQLDKSGLPSDRFFAERPEGSVSTLKIQRTQQEDSAVYLCASSPNPLLADYNEQFFGPGTRLTVL.

Comment on this clone: This sample includes further DNA sequences coding for the same CDR3. The V call is TRBV18, the J call TRBJ1-1; D unresolved. The CDR3 runs 13 residues. The germline V and J ends were trimmed by 2 bases and 2 bases, with 6 bases remaining between them. Germline V gene sequence: CDR1 KGHSH, CDR2 LQKENI. The CDR3 bases are TGTGCCAGCTCACCAGACGGAAACACTGAAGCTTTCTTT. Its translation: CASSPDGNTEAFF. Based on the CDR3 plus reference TRBV18 and TRBJ1-1, the full variable domain is NAGVMQNPRHLVRRRGQEARLRCSPMKGHSHVYWYRQLPEEGLKFMVYLQKENIIDESGMPKERFSAEFPKEGPSILRIQQVVRGDSAAYFCASSPDGNTEAFFGQGTRLTVV.

This chain links TRBV5-1 with TRBJ1-4; a weak D match, TRBD1 (6 bases). The germline V gene encodes CDR1 SGHRS and CDR2 YFSETQ. V was trimmed by 0 bases and J by 2 bases, leaving 11 bases between them. The CDR3 runs 16 residues. The CDR3 loop reads CASSLEGGLTNEKLFF. The CDR3 nucleotides are TGCGCCAGCAGCTTGGAGGGGGGCCTCACTAATGAAAAACTGTTTTTT.

The V gene is TRBV5-6, the J gene TRBJ1-2; tentatively, D is TRBD1 (5 bases). This CDR3 comprises 14 residues. Trimming took 0 bases from V and 8 from J, leaving 14 bases between them. Germline loops: CDR1 SGHDT, CDR2 YYEEEE. CDR3 sequence reads: CASSLVRTRGGYTF. CDR3 DNA sequence: TGTGCCAGCAGCTTGGTGCGGACAAGAGGAGGCTACACCTTC.

The V gene is TRBV2, the J gene TRBJ1-1, with D uncertain. Germline loops: CDR1 SNHLY, CDR2 FYNNEI. The CDR3 has 14 amino acids. Trimming removed 11 bases from V and 4 bases from J, with 20 bases in between. CDR3 nucleotide sequence: TGTGCCTCACGGGAAGGAGCCTGGGGCACTGAAGCTTTCTTT. This codes for CASREGAWGTEAFF.

The genes are TRBV14 and TRBJ2-1, with TRBD1 identical over 10 bases. V shed 6 bases, J shed 6 bases, and the junction held 8 bases outside the gene matches. Germline values: CDR1 SGHDN, CDR2 FVKESK. This CDR3 is built from 15 residues. In DNA form, the CDR3 reads TGTGCCAGCAGTCTAGGGACAGGGGTATTCAATGAGCAGTTCTTC. Translating gives CASSLGTGVFNEQFF.

This rearrangement joins TRBV5-1 to TRBJ1-1, with a tentative D call TRBD1 (5 bases). V lost 0 bases, J lost 0 bases, and 9 bases lay in between. The CDR3 runs to 15 residues. Germline lookup yields CDR1 SGHRS and CDR2 YFSETQ. The CDR3 nucleotides read TGCGCCAGCAGCTTGGATGGGGCGGTGAACACTGAAGCTTTCTTT. Residues: CASSLDGAVNTEAFF. The full variable domain, rest sourced from reference TRBV5-1 and TRBJ1-1, is KAGVTQTPRYLIKTRGQQVTLSCSPISGHRSVSWYQQTPGQGLQFLFEYFSETQRNKGNFPGRFSGRQFSNSRSEMNVSTLELGDSALYLCASSLDGAVNTEAFFGQGTRLTVV.